The 13 T cell receptor beta chains below come from one sample, sequenced in a study of blood T cells in healthy people across ages (dated by TCRdb to the mid-2010s). Library preparation used 5' RACE. A second PCR of about 6 to 12 cycles was run with a J-beta primer mix and a sample-barcoded 5' primer. TCRdb reran the public reads through fastp at Q25 and MiXCR, keeping productive beta chains. Rows are unified per CDR3 protein, each entry keeping the most common DNA and genes. The sample profile shows over 1,500,000 distinct CDR3 sequences; about two fifths of them were found once. The ten largest make up roughly 23% of the sample. The sequencing input was blood. The source of these receptors is a human donor in good health.

The CDR3 region has the DNA TGTGCCAGCAGTGAAGGACAGGGGACTATGTACGAGCAGTACTTC. As protein: CASSEGQGTMYEQYF. The chain has TRBV2 and TRBJ2-7; a weak D match, TRBD1 (8 bases). Between the trimmed V and J ends, which lost 1 base and 4 bases, there was a span of 14 bases. The CDR3 is 15 residues long. Germline V gives CDR1 SNHLY, CDR2 FYNNEI.

The chain carries TRBV7-8 and TRBJ1-4; no firm D call. This CDR3 spans 17 amino acids. Germline V gene sequence: CDR1 SGHVS, CDR2 FQNEAQ. V lost 0 bases and J lost 1, with 12 bases in between. The CDR3 region is CASSLARGGITNEKLFF. CDR3 DNA: TGTGCCAGCAGCTTAGCGCGTGGAGGGATAACTAATGAAAAACTGTTTTTT.

The chain has TRBV7-9 and TRBJ2-7; D perhaps matches TRBD2 (6 bases). This CDR3 region has 16 residues. CDR1 is SEHNR, CDR2 FQNEAQ, per germline (reference sequence). V was shortened by 4 bases and J by 10 bases, with 26 bases between the two germline ends. The CDR3 loop is CASSSDLRVTPGEQYF. CDR3 in DNA: TGTGCCAGCAGCTCGGACCTCAGGGTGACTCCGGGGGAACAGTACTTC. Variable domain in full (rest from reference TRBV7-9 and TRBJ2-7): DTGVSQNPRHKITKRGQNVTFRCDPISEHNRLYWYRQTLGQGPEFLTYFQNEAQLEKSRLLSDRFSAERPKGSFSTLEIQRTEQGDSAMYLCASSSDLRVTPGEQYFGPGTRLTVT.

This clonotype was detected ten times or more. V gene TRBV6-6 combines with J gene TRBJ2-7, with 10 bases identical to TRBD1. The CDR3 consists of 15 residues. The V gene's germline CDR1 is MNHNY and CDR2 SVGAGI (reference sequence). The ends lost 6 bases at V and 1 base at J; junction bases unmatched: 6. The CDR3 reads CASRPTGQGSYEQYF. CDR3 nucleotides: TGTGCCAGCAGACCGACGGGACAGGGGTCCTACGAGCAGTACTTC.

This clonotype was detected a few times. V usage is TRBV4-1 and J usage is TRBJ2-3, with unresolved D. This CDR3 is 14 amino acids long. V lost 1 base and J 2 bases, leaving 7 bases between the germline ends. The germline CDR1 and CDR2 sequences are MGHRA and YSYEKL. CDR3 loop: CASSQVVPTDTQYF. As DNA, the CDR3 is TGCGCCAGCAGCCAAGTGGTCCCCACAGATACGCAGTATTTT.

This clonotype was picked up a small number of times. The CDR3 loop reads CASSGLAYQETQYF. The CDR3 DNA sequence: TGTGCCAGCAGCGGCCTAGCTTATCAAGAGACCCAGTACTTC. The rearrangement joins TRBV6-5 to TRBJ2-5; possibly TRBD2 for D (5 bases). Germline CDR1 reads MNHEY; CDR2 reads SVGAGI. This CDR3 is 14 amino acids long. The V and J ends lost 6 bases and 2 bases respectively, with 13 bases between them.

Concerning this clonotype: This may be a read error, as it is one base from a much larger clone. The chain joins TRBV7-3 to TRBJ2-5; weak D call: TRBD2 (6 bases). The end of the DNA fits TRBJ2-1 better, so the J call may be wrong. The CDR3 consists of 15 residues. From germline, CDR1 is SGHTA and CDR2 FQGTGA. This CDR3 reads CASSLTGTRQETQFF. CDR3 nucleotides: TGTGCCAGCAGCTTAACCGGGACTCGCCAAGAGACCCAGTTCTTC.

This clonotype was recorded only once. This chain joins TRBV2 and TRBJ2-5; 11 nucleotides align to TRBD2. The CDR3 has 12 amino acids. V was pared by 6 bases and J by 12 bases, with 6 bases of the junction left unmatched. Germline CDR1 is SNHLY and CDR2 is FYNNEI. As DNA, the CDR3 is TGTGCCAGCAGAGCTAGCGGGAGGAGGAAGTACTTC. It yields the protein CASRASGRRKYF. The full variable domain, in which reference TRBV2 and TRBJ2-5 provide the parts outside the CDR3, is EPEVTQTPSHQVTQMGQEVILRCVPISNHLYFYWYRQILGQKVEFLVSFYNNEISEKSEIFDDQFSVERPDGSNFTLKIRSTKLEDSAMYFCASRASGRRKYFGPGTRLLVL.

This chain joins TRBV7-2 and TRBJ2-4; TRBD2 agrees at 7 bases. The J call may be wrong; the DNA end is better matched by TRBJ2-7. From germline, CDR1 is SGHTA and CDR2 FQGNSA. The CDR3 loop spans 15 amino acids. Here the CDR3 DNA reads TGTGCCAGCAGCCCTGGGAGGGCACCTACCTACGAGCAGTACTTC. Translating it yields CASSPGRAPTYEQYF.

The chain is built from TRBV5-1 and TRBJ1-1; perhaps TRBD1 as D (5 bases). Trimming cost V 4 bases and J 3 bases, with 10 bases left between them. The CDR3 runs to 13 residues. Looked up from germline, CDR1 is SGHRS and CDR2 is YFSETQ. CDR3 residues: CASSMTDYTEAFF. The CDR3 nucleotides read TGCGCCAGCAGCATGACAGACTACACTGAAGCTTTCTTT.

The V call is TRBV6-1, the J call TRBJ2-1, with D hard to call. CDR3 length equals 13 residues. V was pared by 0 bases and J by 10 bases, with 10 bases between. CDR1 MNHNS and CDR2 SASEGT come from the germline V gene. CDR3 loop: CASSEAQPYEQFF. CDR3 nucleotides: TGTGCCAGCAGTGAAGCTCAGCCCTACGAGCAGTTCTTC.

This clonotype was picked up a small number of times. The J gene is TRBJ1-2, the V gene TRBV7-2; D is ambiguous. CDR3 length: 15 amino acids. Trimming took off 1 base at V and 1 base at J, with 10 bases between the two ends. CDR1 is SGHTA and CDR2 is FQGNSA in the germline V gene. CDR3 sequence reads: CASSLGGVVNYGYTF. CDR3 DNA sequence: TGTGCCAGCAGCTTAGGTGGGGTTGTTAACTATGGCTACACCTTC.

This sequence joins TRBV14 and TRBJ1-3, with D maybe TRBD1 (6 bases). Trimming stripped 11 bases from V and 4 bases from J, with 21 bases between. The CDR3 is 15 amino acids. Germline V gene lookup returns CDR1 SGHDN and CDR2 FVKESK. CDR3 sequence: CAPSQVNREGNTIYF. CDR3 sequence (DNA): TGTGCCCCCAGCCAAGTAAACAGGGAAGGAAACACCATATATTTT.